One and the same sample provided the 5 T cell receptor beta chains below, sequenced in a study of regulatory T cells in long-lasting Graves disease. Time point specified: newly diagnosed GD, antithyroid drugs for less than 3 months. PBMC RNA served as the TCR library source. With iRepertoire HTBI primers and Arm-PCR of CDR3 regions, TCR beta libraries were built. TCRdb fed the multiplex PCR reads into MiXCR, producing one record per CDR3 protein. The sample includes roughly 350,000 distinct CDR3 sequences, roughly 15% of them seen just once. This sample also appeared in a second study, on T cells in Graves' hyperthyroidism and ophthalmopathy.

Sequencing used peripheral blood mononuclear cells (PBMCs), obtained at new diagnosis, from a patient treated with antithyroid drugs. All receptors come from a woman younger than 35 with Graves disease.

On this clonotype: With a much larger clone just one base away, this may be a read error. The chain couples TRBV28 to TRBJ1-2, with a weak D call TRBD1 (6 bases). Trimming shortened V by 6 bases and J by 4 bases, and 15 bases separated the two germline ends. The CDR3 runs to 14 residues. The germline gives CDR1 MDHEN, CDR2 SYDVKM. The CDR3 nucleotides read TGTGCCAGCAGGGGGGCAGGGGCCGCCTATGGCTACACCTTC. Residues: CASRGAGAAYGYTF.

Only one count was recorded for this clonotype. This CDR3 fails to terminate in the conserved phenylalanine or tryptophan, so it likely reflects a read error. The V call is TRBV28, the J call TRBJ1-5; D uncertain. CDR1 MDHEN and CDR2 SYDVKM come from the germline V gene. Trimming left V 3 bases short and J 6 bases short, with 6 bases between. This CDR3 is built from 12 residues. CDR3 sequence: CASSFGSQPQHS. In DNA, the CDR3 is TGTGCCAGCAGTTTTGGGAGTCAGCCCCAGCATTCT.

This clonotype was counted ten times or more. The gene calls are TRBV12-3 or TRBV12-4 and TRBJ1-1; 8 nucleotides match TRBD1. After removal of 6 bases from V and 2 bases from J, the junction contained 11 bases not matched to a gene. The CDR3 has 16 residues. The CDR3 nucleotides are TGTGCCAGCAGCTCGACAGGGGAGACTCTCAACACTGAAGCTTTCTTT. It encodes CASSSTGETLNTEAFF.

This clonotype was recorded a few times. This chain joins TRBV20-1 and TRBJ2-5; possibly TRBD2 for D (8 bases). V lost 5 bases and J 4 bases, leaving 23 bases between the germline ends. The CDR3 runs 16 residues. Germline V gives CDR1 DFQATT, CDR2 SNEGSKA (reference sequence). The CDR3 nucleotides read TGCAGTGCTCAGCTAGCGGGTGTCTCAGGGGGAGAGACCCAGTACTTC. Residues: CSAQLAGVSGGETQYF.

Many counts were recorded for this clonotype. The gene calls are TRBV3-1 and TRBJ1-2; 7 nucleotides align to TRBD1. The CDR3 loop spans 13 amino acids. Per germline, CDR1 LGHDT and CDR2 YNNKEL (reference sequence). J was trimmed by 6 bases and V by 4 bases; bases with no gene match: 5. In DNA, the CDR3 is TGTGCCAGCAGCCCTGGGACAGATCATGGCTACACCTTC. This encodes CASSPGTDHGYTF. Complete variable domain (other parts from reference TRBV3-1 and TRBJ1-2): DTAVSQTPKYLVTQMGNDKSIKCEQNLGHDTMYWYKQDSKKFLKIMFSYNNKELIINETVPNRFSPKSPDKAHLNLHINSLELGDSAVYFCASSPGTDHGYTFGSGTRLTVV.